The clone carrying this T cell receptor (beta chain) was found many times. As yet, its antigen is unknown. Trimming took off 4 bases at V and 3 bases at J, with 14 bases between the two ends. This CDR3 spans 15 amino acids. Germline CDR1 SNHLY, CDR2 FYNNEI. This sample was included in a study of T cells in Graves' hyperthyroidism and ophthalmopathy. Study-wide points: Ophthalmopathy cases were set apart from stable hyperthyroidism by a 13 V-J model. For ophthalmopathy, model prediction preceded onset by a median roughly 6.3 months.

Lactation, pregnancy, other autoimmune disease or uncontrolled infection led to exclusion of patients. The diagnoses drew upon clinical symptoms, serum thyroxine and TRAb, thyroid ultrasound and orbital computed tomography. RNA transcripts were the template for amplifying TCR beta CDR3 regions. TCR CDR3 regions were first amplified by RT-PCR with HTBI primers. MiXCR, run by TCRdb on the multiplex PCR reads, gives a single entry per CDR3 protein. The table includes roughly 280,000 distinct CDR3 sequences, approximately 23% detected once. Sequenced material: blood. The gene calls are TRBV2 and TRBJ2-3; a possible D gene is TRBD2 (6 bases). The sequence was obtained from a man aged 25-45 years with Graves' ophthalmopathy. CDR3 amino acids: CASSVREIRTDTQYF. The CDR3 nucleotides read TGTGCCAGCAGTGTTCGGGAGATACGGACAGATACGCAGTATTTT.